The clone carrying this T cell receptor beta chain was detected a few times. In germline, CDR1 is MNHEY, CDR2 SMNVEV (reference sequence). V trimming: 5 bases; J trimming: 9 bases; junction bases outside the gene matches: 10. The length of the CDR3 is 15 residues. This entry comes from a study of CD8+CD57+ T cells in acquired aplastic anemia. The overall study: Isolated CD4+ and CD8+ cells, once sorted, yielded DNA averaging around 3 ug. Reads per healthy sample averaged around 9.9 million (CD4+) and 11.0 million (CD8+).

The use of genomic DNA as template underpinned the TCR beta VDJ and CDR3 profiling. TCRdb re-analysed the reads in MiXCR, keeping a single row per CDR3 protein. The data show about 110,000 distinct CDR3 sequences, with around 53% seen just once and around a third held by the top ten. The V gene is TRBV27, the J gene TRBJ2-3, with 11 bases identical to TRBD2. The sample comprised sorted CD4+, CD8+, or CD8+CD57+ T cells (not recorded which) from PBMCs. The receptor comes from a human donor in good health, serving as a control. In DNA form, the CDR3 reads TGTGCCAGCAGTCTGGACTTGACTAGCGGGGAGACGCAGTATTTT. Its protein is CASSLDLTSGETQYF.